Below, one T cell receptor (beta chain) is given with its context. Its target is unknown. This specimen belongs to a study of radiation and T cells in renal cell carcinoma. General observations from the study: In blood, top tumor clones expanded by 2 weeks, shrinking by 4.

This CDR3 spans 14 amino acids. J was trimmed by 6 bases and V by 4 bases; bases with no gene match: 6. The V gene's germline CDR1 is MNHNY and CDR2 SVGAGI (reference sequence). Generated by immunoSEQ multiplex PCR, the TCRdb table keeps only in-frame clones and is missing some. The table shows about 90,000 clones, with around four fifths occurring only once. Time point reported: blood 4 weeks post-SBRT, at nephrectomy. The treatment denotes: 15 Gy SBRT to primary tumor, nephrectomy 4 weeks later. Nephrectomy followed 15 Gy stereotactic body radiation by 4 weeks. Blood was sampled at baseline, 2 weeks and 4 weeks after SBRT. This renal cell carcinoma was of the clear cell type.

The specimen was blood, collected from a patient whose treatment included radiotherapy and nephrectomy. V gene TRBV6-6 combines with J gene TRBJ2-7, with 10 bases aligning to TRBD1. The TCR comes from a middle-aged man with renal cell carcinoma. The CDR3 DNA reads TGTGCCAGCAGTTCAGGGGACAGGGGACTCGAGCAGTACTTC. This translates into CASSSGDRGLEQYF.